The rows below give T cell receptor beta chains drawn from one sample of a study of cytomegalovirus exposure and HLA in healthy donors. Profiled with immunoSEQ multiplex PCR; TCRdb holds only in-frame clones, not every one. The table shows 150,000 to 200,000 clones, with roughly 72% occurring only once. Sequenced input: PBMCs. These receptor sequences come from a woman aged 35 to 49 in good health and CMV-seronegative. The CDR3 runs from the conserved cysteine through the conserved F or W. The D gene is left open where the match is weak. Clone size appears in some rows only: once, few, many, or a class for an expanded clone.

D gene: TRBD2
J gene: TRBJ2-3
V gene: TRBV4-2
clone size: .
CDR3 protein: CASSQAAGEHTDTQYF
CDR3 DNA: TGTGCCAGCAGCCAAGCGGCGGGAGAGCACACAGATACGCAGTATTTT

D gene: .
J gene: TRBJ1-1
V gene: TRBV30
clone size: .
CDR3 protein: CAWRPPDRLNTEAFF
CDR3 DNA: TGTGCCTGGAGACCCCCTGACAGATTGAACACTGAAGCTTTCTTT

D gene: TRBD2
J gene: TRBJ2-3
V gene: TRBV6-1
clone size: few
CDR3 protein: CASRASGSVSDTQYF
CDR3 DNA: TGTGCCAGCAGAGCTAGCGGGAGTGTGTCAGATACGCAGTATTTT

D gene: TRBD2
J gene: TRBJ2-2
V gene: TRBV6-1
clone size: once
CDR3 protein: CASTAGTSGRGELFF
CDR3 DNA: TGTGCCAGCACTGCCGGGACTAGCGGGAGGGGGGAGCTGTTTTTT

D gene: TRBD2
J gene: TRBJ2-1
V gene: TRBV5-1
clone size: once
CDR3 protein: CASSFSGTSYNEQFF
CDR3 DNA: TGCGCCAGCAGCTTTAGCGGGACCTCCTACAATGAGCAGTTCTTC

D gene: .
J gene: TRBJ2-5
V gene: TRBV5-1
clone size: .
CDR3 protein: CASRLEGLQETQYF
CDR3 DNA: TGCGCCAGCAGGCTCGAGGGCCTTCAGGAGACCCAGTACTTC

D gene: .
J gene: TRBJ2-5
V gene: TRBV29-1
clone size: .
CDR3 protein: CSVEDRVHETQYF
CDR3 DNA: TGCAGCGTTGAAGACAGGGTCCACGAGACCCAGTACTTC

D gene: TRBD1
J gene: TRBJ1-3
V gene: TRBV5-1
clone size: once
CDR3 protein: CASSFAGGTGNTIYF
CDR3 DNA: TGCGCCAGCAGCTTCGCAGGGGGCACTGGAAACACCATATATTTT

D gene: TRBD2
J gene: TRBJ2-3
V gene: TRBV15
clone size: .
CDR3 protein: CATSRALAGGPGTGDTQYF
CDR3 DNA: TGTGCCACCAGCAGAGCCCTAGCGGGAGGGCCAGGTACAGGGGATACGCAGTATTTT

D gene: TRBD1
J gene: TRBJ2-7
V gene: TRBV9
clone size: .
CDR3 protein: CASSVAGTGLYEQYF
CDR3 DNA: TGTGCCAGCAGCGTAGCGGGGACAGGCCTCTACGAGCAGTACTTC

D gene: .
J gene: TRBJ1-5
V gene: TRBV27
clone size: .
CDR3 protein: CASSSLDAGQPQHF
CDR3 DNA: TGTGCCAGCAGTTCGTTGGATGCGGGTCAGCCCCAGCATTTT

D gene: .
J gene: TRBJ2-1
V gene: TRBV19
clone size: .
CDR3 protein: CATRQASVNEQFF
CDR3 DNA: TGTGCCACCCGACAGGCATCGGTCAATGAGCAGTTCTTC

D gene: TRBD2
J gene: TRBJ2-7
V gene: TRBV11-2
clone size: few
CDR3 protein: CASSPDGGGRYEQYF
CDR3 DNA: TGTGCCAGCAGTCCAGATGGGGGAGGGCGGTACGAGCAGTACTTC

D gene: .
J gene: TRBJ2-1
V gene: TRBV7-9
clone size: .
CDR3 protein: CASSLGQSTSYNEQFF
CDR3 DNA: TGTGCCAGCAGCTTAGGACAGAGTACTTCCTACAATGAGCAGTTCTTC

D gene: .
J gene: TRBJ1-1
V gene: TRBV9
clone size: once
CDR3 protein: CASDRNTEAFF
CDR3 DNA: TGTGCCAGTGATAGGAACACTGAAGCTTTCTTT

D gene: TRBD2
J gene: TRBJ2-1
V gene: TRBV9
clone size: .
CDR3 protein: CASSVGGTSGINEQFF
CDR3 DNA: TGTGCCAGCAGCGTAGGCGGGACTAGCGGAATAAATGAGCAGTTCTTC

D gene: TRBD1
J gene: TRBJ2-7
V gene: TRBV29-1
clone size: .
CDR3 protein: CSVTTGSTYEQYF
CDR3 DNA: TGCAGCGTGACGACAGGGAGCACCTACGAGCAGTACTTC

D gene: TRBD2
J gene: TRBJ2-7
V gene: TRBV5-1
clone size: few
CDR3 protein: CASSFLTSGSQLYEQYF
CDR3 DNA: TGCGCCAGCAGCTTTTTGACTAGCGGGTCCCAACTCTACGAGCAGTACTTC

D gene: TRBD1
J gene: TRBJ2-2
V gene: TRBV5-1
clone size: .
CDR3 protein: CASSLQGQGNTGELFF
CDR3 DNA: TGCGCCAGCAGCCTCCAGGGACAGGGCAACACCGGGGAGCTGTTTTTT

D gene: .
J gene: TRBJ2-7
V gene: TRBV27
clone size: few
CDR3 protein: CASSPGAGNEQYF
CDR3 DNA: TGTGCCAGCAGCCCGGGCGCAGGGAACGAGCAGTACTTC

D gene: .
J gene: TRBJ2-3
V gene: TRBV28
clone size: once
CDR3 protein: CASSLIRTGKYSDTQYF
CDR3 DNA: TGTGCCAGCAGTTTAATTCGGACTGGAAAATATTCAGATACGCAGTATTTT

D gene: .
J gene: TRBJ2-1
V gene: TRBV9
clone size: few
CDR3 protein: CASSVARSSYNEQFF
CDR3 DNA: TGTGCCAGCAGCGTAGCTAGGAGCTCCTACAATGAGCAGTTCTTC

D gene: .
J gene: TRBJ1-4
V gene: TRBV30
clone size: .
CDR3 protein: CAWGGRTGMGKLFF
CDR3 DNA: TGTGCCTGGGGAGGACGGACGGGAATGGGGAAACTGTTTTTT

D gene: TRBD1
J gene: TRBJ2-7
V gene: TRBV7-9
clone size: .
CDR3 protein: CASSLRDQGDEQYF
CDR3 DNA: TGTGCCAGCAGCTTACGAGACCAGGGGGACGAGCAGTACTTC

D gene: .
J gene: TRBJ1-1
V gene: TRBV28
clone size: .
CDR3 protein: CASSLAARVGTEAFF
CDR3 DNA: TGTGCCAGCAGTTTAGCGGCCAGGGTAGGAACTGAAGCTTTCTTT

D gene: TRBD1
J gene: TRBJ2-3
V gene: TRBV4-1
clone size: once
CDR3 protein: CASSQGGTGGQSSTDTQYF
CDR3 DNA: TGCGCCAGCAGCCAAGGTGGTACAGGGGGCCAATCTAGCACAGATACGCAGTATTTT

D gene: TRBD1
J gene: TRBJ1-2
V gene: TRBV6-1
clone size: .
CDR3 protein: CASSATGEGIYGYTF
CDR3 DNA: TGTGCCAGCAGTGCGACAGGGGAGGGGATCTATGGCTACACCTTC

D gene: .
J gene: TRBJ2-5
V gene: TRBV30
clone size: once
CDR3 protein: CAWTRTVHQETQYF
CDR3 DNA: TGTGCCTGGACCCGGACAGTCCACCAAGAGACCCAGTACTTC

D gene: .
J gene: TRBJ1-1
V gene: TRBV21-1
clone size: once
CDR3 protein: CASSKLPGQGAGVLRSEAFF
CDR3 DNA: TGTGCCAGCAGCAAACTCCCGGGACAGGGGGCTGGGGTTTTAAGGTCTGAAGCTTTCTTT

D gene: TRBD2
J gene: TRBJ2-1
V gene: TRBV6-1
clone size: .
CDR3 protein: CASSGLAGEFWQFF
CDR3 DNA: TGTGCCAGCAGTGGTCTAGCGGGAGAGTTCTGGCAGTTCTTC

D gene: .
J gene: TRBJ1-3
V gene: TRBV5-1
clone size: .
CDR3 protein: CASSGRTADSGNTIYF
CDR3 DNA: TGCGCCAGCAGCGGGCGGACAGCCGACTCTGGAAACACCATATATTTT

D gene: .
J gene: TRBJ1-5
V gene: TRBV12-5
clone size: .
CDR3 protein: CASGTDGNQPQHF
CDR3 DNA: TGTGCTAGTGGCACCGACGGGAATCAGCCCCAGCATTTT

D gene: .
J gene: TRBJ2-2
V gene: TRBV6-5
clone size: .
CDR3 protein: CASSPTGNTGELFF
CDR3 DNA: TGTGCCAGCAGTCCGACAGGGAACACCGGGGAGCTGTTTTTT

D gene: TRBD1
J gene: TRBJ2-5
V gene: TRBV4-2
clone size: .
CDR3 protein: CASSPLPPGTGGIEETQYF
CDR3 DNA: TGTGCCAGCAGCCCACTCCCACCCGGGACAGGGGGTATAGAGGAGACCCAGTACTTC

D gene: .
J gene: TRBJ1-4
V gene: TRBV29-1
clone size: few
CDR3 protein: CSVVGGSNEKLFF
CDR3 DNA: TGCAGCGTTGTAGGAGGCAGTAATGAAAAACTGTTTTTT

D gene: TRBD2
J gene: TRBJ2-7
V gene: TRBV6-5
clone size: .
CDR3 protein: CASSASSGRIYEQYF
CDR3 DNA: TGTGCCAGCAGCGCTTCTAGCGGGAGGATCTACGAGCAGTACTTC

D gene: .
J gene: TRBJ1-2
V gene: TRBV19
clone size: few
CDR3 protein: CASSIVGGYLGYGYTF
CDR3 DNA: TGTGCCAGTAGTATAGTAGGAGGGTATCTTGGCTATGGCTACACCTTC

D gene: TRBD2
J gene: TRBJ2-2
V gene: TRBV5-4
clone size: .
CDR3 protein: CASSLPAGGNTGELFF
CDR3 DNA: TGTGCCAGCAGCTTACCAGCGGGAGGTAACACCGGGGAGCTGTTTTTT

D gene: .
J gene: TRBJ1-2
V gene: TRBV7-9
clone size: .
CDR3 protein: CASSLILDFPSYGYTF
CDR3 DNA: TGTGCCAGCAGCTTAATTCTTGATTTCCCCAGCTATGGCTACACCTTC

D gene: TRBD1
J gene: TRBJ1-5
V gene: TRBV19
clone size: .
CDR3 protein: CASIDMGRGTGGRQPQHF
CDR3 DNA: TGTGCCAGTATTGATATGGGGCGCGGGACAGGGGGGCGTCAGCCCCAGCATTTT

D gene: .
J gene: TRBJ1-5
V gene: TRBV30
clone size: .
CDR3 protein: CAWSDQLNQPQHF
CDR3 DNA: TGTGCCTGGAGTGATCAACTTAATCAGCCCCAGCATTTT

D gene: .
J gene: TRBJ2-2
V gene: TRBV9
clone size: once
CDR3 protein: CASSARDTGELFF
CDR3 DNA: TGTGCCAGCAGCGCACGGGACACCGGGGAGCTGTTTTTT

D gene: TRBD2
J gene: TRBJ2-5
V gene: TRBV13
clone size: .
CDR3 protein: CASSMGLAGETQYF
CDR3 DNA: TGTGCCAGCAGCATGGGACTAGCGGGGGAGACCCAGTACTTC

D gene: TRBD1
J gene: TRBJ2-5
V gene: TRBV28
clone size: .
CDR3 protein: CASSLGTGLRETQYF
CDR3 DNA: TGTGCCAGCAGTTTAGGGACAGGGCTCCGAGAGACCCAGTACTTC

D gene: .
J gene: TRBJ1-1
V gene: TRBV5-1
clone size: .
CDR3 protein: CASSLNGGGVNTEAFF
CDR3 DNA: TGCGCCAGCAGCTTGAATGGAGGCGGGGTGAACACTGAAGCTTTCTTT

D gene: TRBD1
J gene: TRBJ2-3
V gene: TRBV11-3
clone size: once
CDR3 protein: CASSLVTGVGTQYF
CDR3 DNA: TGTGCCAGCAGCTTAGTAACAGGGGTTGGTACGCAGTATTTT

D gene: .
J gene: TRBJ2-1
V gene: TRBV6-5
clone size: few
CDR3 protein: CASSYGQGSNNEQFF
CDR3 DNA: TGTGCCAGCAGTTACGGGCAGGGATCGAACAATGAGCAGTTCTTC